Below are 22 T cell receptor beta chains sequenced from a single sample in a study of response to subunit inactivated influenza vaccine. MiXCR, applied by TCRdb to the RT-PCR reads, yields one record per CDR3 protein. The profile shows 500,000 to 600,000 distinct CDR3 sequences, 12% of them singletons. This material consisted of PBMCs from blood, taken on the day of vaccination. The receptors were gathered from a man aged 50 to 59 who received an inactivated influenza vaccine.

This clonotype turned up a few times. The chain joins TRBV19 to TRBJ2-7, with 11 bases fitting TRBD1. The germline gives CDR1 LNHDA, CDR2 SQIVND (reference sequence). The length of the CDR3 is 16 residues. Trimming took 4 bases from V and 2 from J; bases not matched to a gene: 7. The CDR3 DNA sequence: TGTGCCAGTAGTACGAGGACAGGGGGCTCTACCTACGAGCAGTACTTC. Its protein product is CASSTRTGGSTYEQYF.

This clonotype was detected a few times. The chain uses TRBV20-1 and TRBJ2-1; D is uncertain. V dropped 0 bases and J dropped 0 bases, with 9 bases sitting between them. The CDR3 spans 15 residues. Germline V CDR1 and CDR2: DFQATT, SNEGSKA (reference sequence). The CDR3 is CSAREWRTSYNEQFF. CDR3 DNA sequence: TGCAGTGCTAGAGAATGGCGTACCTCCTACAATGAGCAGTTCTTC.

The V call is TRBV5-5, the J call TRBJ2-5; D possibly corresponds to TRBD1 (6 bases). Germline assignment: CDR1 SGHKS and CDR2 YYEKEE (reference sequence). The CDR3 has 14 residues. V lost 4 bases and J lost 4, with 14 bases in between. CDR3 amino acids: CASSPPSRGETQYF. In nucleotides, the CDR3 is TGTGCCAGCAGCCCCCCCTCCAGGGGAGAGACCCAGTACTTC.

This clonotype has just a few counts. The chain combines TRBV7-2 with TRBJ2-7, with TRBD1 matching 7 bases. This CDR3 region has 12 residues. V gave up 5 bases and J gave up 5 bases; unmatched junction bases: 3. CDR1 and CDR2 (germline): SGHTA, FQGNSA. The CDR3 region is CASSTDRDEQYF. The CDR3 DNA reads as TGTGCCAGCAGCACCGACAGGGACGAGCAGTACTTC.

In this sample, this clonotype turned up a few times. This chain links TRBV7-2 with TRBJ1-2; TRBD1 is a possible D gene (5 bases). The CDR3 runs to 15 residues. The germline gives CDR1 SGHTA, CDR2 FQGNSA. The V end was cut by 3 bases, the J end by 0 bases, with 11 bases between. Written as DNA, the CDR3 is TGTGCCAGCAGCTTCTCCAGGGCTACTAACTATGGCTACACCTTC. Its protein is CASSFSRATNYGYTF.

This clonotype occurred a few times. The rearrangement joins TRBV9 to TRBJ2-1; D is perhaps TRBD1 (6 bases). The germline CDR1 and CDR2 sequences are SGDLS and YYNGEE. The CDR3 extends over 16 amino acids. V gave up 3 bases and J gave up 5 bases, with 18 bases separating them. CDR3 in amino acids: CASSAFGGVNHNEQFF. The CDR3 DNA reads as TGTGCCAGCAGCGCTTTTGGGGGCGTAAATCACAATGAGCAGTTCTTC.

The V gene is TRBV28, the J gene TRBJ2-7; TRBD2 might be the D (6 bases). From germline, CDR1 is MDHEN and CDR2 SYDVKM. With 8 bases removed from V and 6 bases from J, the gap between germline ends came to 20 bases. This CDR3 contains 14 residues. CDR3 DNA: TGTGCCAGCCGCGCCACGGGAGATAGTATCGAGCAGTACTTC. It codes for CASRATGDSIEQYF.

Many counts were recorded for this clonotype. The chain has TRBV29-1 and TRBJ1-1; D not resolved. The CDR3 is 12 amino acids. Between the trimmed V and J ends, which lost 7 bases and 1 base, there was a span of 10 bases. Per germline, CDR1 SQVTM and CDR2 ANQGSEA. CDR3 bases: TGCAGCGGGAGACTGCGGAACACTGAAGCTTTCTTT. Its translation is CSGRLRNTEAFF.

This clonotype was observed at least ten times. The chain couples TRBV6-5 to TRBJ2-7, with unresolved D. Trimming left V 0 bases short and J 4 bases short, with 10 bases between. The CDR3 has 14 amino acids. CDR1 is MNHEY and CDR2 is SVGAGI in the germline V gene. The CDR3: CASSYSIPVYEQYF. Written as DNA, the CDR3 is TGTGCCAGCAGTTACTCGATACCGGTTTACGAGCAGTACTTC.

This clonotype has more than one count but fewer than ten. J is TRBJ2-3 and V is TRBV2, with TRBD2 matching over 14 bases. The germline gives CDR1 SNHLY, CDR2 FYNNEI. The CDR3 is 16 residues long. Unmatched junction bases numbered 5, after V lost 7 bases and J lost 2 bases. The CDR3: CASTRTSGRTTDTQYF. Here the CDR3 DNA reads TGTGCCAGCACCCGGACTAGCGGGAGGACCACAGATACGCAGTATTTT.

This chain connects TRBV12-3 or TRBV12-4 to TRBJ1-5; 8 bases align to TRBD1. The CDR3 extends over 15 amino acids. Trimming at V came to 6 bases and at J to 4 bases, leaving 8 bases not matched to a gene. The CDR3 DNA is TGTGCCAGCAGCCAGGGACAGGCGCTAAATCAGCCCCAGCATTTT. Protein sequence: CASSQGQALNQPQHF.

The rearrangement joins TRBV11-2 to TRBJ2-5; 7 positions match TRBD2. V trimming: 5 bases; J trimming: 0 bases; junction bases outside the gene matches: 12. Per germline, CDR1 SGHAT and CDR2 FQNNGV. The CDR3 spans 17 residues. CDR3 nucleotides: TGTGCCAGCAGCCTACCAGCGGGGCCTCAGTACCAAGAGACCCAGTACTTC. This sequence encodes CASSLPAGPQYQETQYF.

J is TRBJ2-3 and V is TRBV6-1; the D is unclear. The J call may be wrong; the DNA end is better matched by TRBJ1-5. In germline, CDR1 is MNHNS, CDR2 SASEGT. This CDR3 comprises 17 residues. CDR3 DNA sequence: TGTGCCAGCAAACTAGCGGGCGTTCACTCTAGCACAGATACGCAGCATTTT. Protein product: CASKLAGVHSSTDTQHF.

This clonotype has more than one count but fewer than ten. V is TRBV6-1 and J is TRBJ2-7; possible D gene TRBD2, 6 bases. The CDR3 sequence is 15 residues long. Germline lookup yields CDR1 MNHNS and CDR2 SASEGT. Trimming pared 8 bases from V and 3 bases from J, leaving 20 bases between. This CDR3 reads CASHYTDGLSYEQYF. The DNA of the CDR3 is TGTGCCAGCCATTATACTGATGGACTAAGCTACGAGCAGTACTTC.

This clonotype occurred a few times. The CDR3 nucleotides read TGCGCCAGCAGCCAAGAACCGGGACAGGGGGTAGATACGCAGTATTTT. This translates into CASSQEPGQGVDTQYF. The chain carries TRBV4-3 and TRBJ2-3; 11 bases are a match to TRBD1. Unmatched junction bases numbered 4, after V lost 0 bases and J lost 5 bases. CDR1 is LGHNA, CDR2 YSLEER, per germline. The CDR3 contains 16 residues.

This sequence joins TRBV5-6 and TRBJ2-3; D possibly uses TRBD1 or TRBD2 (5 bases each). The CDR3 consists of 14 residues. Trimming shortened V by 3 bases and J by 1 base, and 9 bases separated the two germline ends. Germline V gene data show CDR1 as SGHDT and CDR2 as YYEEEE. The CDR3 region has the DNA TGTGCCAGCAGCTGGGGGTGGGGCACAGATACGCAGTATTTT. As protein: CASSWGWGTDTQYF.

Many counts were recorded for this clonotype. This chain uses TRBV6-5 with TRBJ2-1; D is perhaps TRBD1 or TRBD2 (5 bases each). The length of the CDR3 is 13 residues. Germline V CDR1 and CDR2: MNHEY, SVGAGI. V lost 0 bases to trimming and J lost 5 bases, with 5 bases between them. The chain's CDR3 is CASSYSGDNEQFF. In nucleotides, the CDR3 is TGTGCCAGCAGTTACTCGGGGGACAATGAGCAGTTCTTC.

This chain links TRBV28 with TRBJ2-1; D remains ambiguous. The CDR3 covers 14 residues. CDR1 is MDHEN and CDR2 is SYDVKM in the germline V gene. V lost 6 bases to trimming and J lost 8 bases, with 17 bases between them. CDR3 nucleotides: TGTGCCAGCAGCCCGACCGTATCAATCCATGAGCAGTTCTTC. This gives the protein CASSPTVSIHEQFF.

This clonotype showed up many times. The chain couples TRBV12-3 or TRBV12-4 to TRBJ2-5; D call uncertain. The CDR3 extends over 12 amino acids. V dropped 2 bases and J dropped 5 bases, with 6 bases sitting between them. Here the CDR3 reads CASSLSRETQYF. The CDR3 nucleotides read TGTGCCAGCAGTTTAAGCAGGGAGACCCAGTACTTC.

This clonotype was found a few times. This chain uses TRBV18 with TRBJ1-1; no clear D gene. Deletions cut 6 bases from V and 4 bases from J, with 12 bases between. Germline CDR1 reads KGHSH; CDR2 reads LQKENI. CDR3 length equals 13 residues. The CDR3, as DNA: TGTGCCAGCTCTCAATCGATCAGCACTGAAGCTTTCTTT. Translating it yields CASSQSISTEAFF. The full variable domain, with the rest looked up from reference TRBV18 and TRBJ1-1, is NAGVMQNPRHLVRRRGQEARLRCSPMKGHSHVYWYRQLPEEGLKFMVYLQKENIIDESGMPKERFSAEFPKEGPSILRIQQVVRGDSAAYFCASSQSISTEAFFGQGTRLTVV.

This clonotype was found many times. The rearrangement uses TRBV27 and TRBJ2-7, with TRBD1 matching over 8 bases. Germline trimming cut 3 bases from V and 3 bases from J; bases unmatched to any gene: 25. This CDR3 has 21 amino acids. CDR1 MNHEY and CDR2 SMNVEV come from the germline V gene (reference sequence). CDR3 sequence reads: CASSFYRANGTGTYHLYEQYF. As DNA, the CDR3 is TGTGCCAGCAGTTTTTATAGGGCCAACGGGACAGGCACTTACCACCTCTACGAGCAGTACTTC.

There are a few counts of this clonotype. The J gene is TRBJ2-5, the V gene TRBV12-3 or TRBV12-4; 12 bases align to TRBD2. V lost 6 bases and J lost 4; bases outside the gene matches: 6. This CDR3 region has 15 residues. This chain's CDR3 is CASSRLAGATETQYF. The CDR3 DNA reads TGTGCCAGCAGCCGACTAGCGGGGGCGACAGAGACCCAGTACTTC.